Listed here are 4 T cell receptor beta chains from one sample, sequenced in a study of cytomegalovirus exposure and HLA in healthy donors. The PCR employed 60 Vbeta primers together with 13 Jbeta primers. Data came from immunoSEQ multiplex PCR; TCRdb stores just in-frame clones and leaves some out. Of 100,000 to 120,000 clones in the sample, 75% to 85% were seen once. Sequenced input: PBMCs. These receptor sequences come from a man in his late teens or twenties in good health and CMV-seronegative.

V and J are TRBV5-1 and TRBJ2-1, with D tentatively TRBD2 (6 bases). V lost 5 bases, J lost 5 bases, and 8 bases lay in between. This CDR3 is built from 12 residues. Germline values: CDR1 SGHRS, CDR2 YFSETQ. The CDR3 DNA follows: TGCGCCAGCAGTGGGGGGAACAATGAGCAGTTCTTC. Translating it yields CASSGGNNEQFF.

The chain has TRBV4-3 and TRBJ2-2; TRBD2 matches at 10 bases. J was trimmed by 5 bases and V by 3 bases; bases with no gene match: 18. The CDR3 contains 20 residues. The germline CDR1 and CDR2 sequences are LGHNA and YSLEER. CDR3 coding DNA: TGCGCCAGCAGCCAGGACCTCGAGGGTAGCGGGAGGACACGAACCGGGGAGCTGTTTTTT. Translating it yields CASSQDLEGSGRTRTGELFF.

The CDR3 region has the DNA TGCGCCAGCAGCCAAGATTGGGGGACAGGGGGTAACAATGAGCAGTTCTTC. Amino acid sequence: CASSQDWGTGGNNEQFF. The chain employs TRBV4-3 and TRBJ2-1; 11 bases agree with TRBD1. This CDR3 spans 17 amino acids. Germline V gene sequence: CDR1 LGHNA, CDR2 YSLEER. The V and J ends lost 0 bases and 5 bases, in that order; junction bases with no gene match: 6.

This chain uses TRBV28 with TRBJ2-1, with 12 bases identical to TRBD2. The CDR3 is made up of 16 amino acids. CDR1 and CDR2 from the germline V gene are MDHEN and SYDVKM. V trimming: 5 bases; J trimming: 3 bases; junction bases outside the gene matches: 5. The CDR3 DNA is TGTGCCAGCAGTCCCCAGACTAGCGGGAGCTACAATGAGCAGTTCTTC. Translated: CASSPQTSGSYNEQFF.